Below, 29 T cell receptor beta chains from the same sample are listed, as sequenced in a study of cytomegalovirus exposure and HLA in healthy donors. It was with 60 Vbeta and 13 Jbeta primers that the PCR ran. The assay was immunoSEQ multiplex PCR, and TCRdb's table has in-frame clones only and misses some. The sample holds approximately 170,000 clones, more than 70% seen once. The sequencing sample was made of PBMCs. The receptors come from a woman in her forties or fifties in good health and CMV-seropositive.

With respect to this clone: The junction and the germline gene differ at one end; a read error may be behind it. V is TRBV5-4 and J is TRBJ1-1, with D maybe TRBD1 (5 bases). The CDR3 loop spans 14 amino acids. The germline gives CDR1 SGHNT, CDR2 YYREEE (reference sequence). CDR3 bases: TGCGCCAGCAGCCAAGACTGGGGCAGTCCGGAAGCTTTCTTT. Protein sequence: CASSQDWGSPEAFF.

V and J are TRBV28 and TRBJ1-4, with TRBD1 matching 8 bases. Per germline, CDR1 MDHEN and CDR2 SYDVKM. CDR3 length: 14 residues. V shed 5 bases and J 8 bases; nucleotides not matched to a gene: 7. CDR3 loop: CASSDRGAGEKLFF. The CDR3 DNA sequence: TGTGCCAGCAGTGACAGGGGCGCAGGGGAAAAACTGTTTTTT. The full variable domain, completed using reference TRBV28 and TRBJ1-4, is DVKVTQSSRYLVKRTGEKVFLECVQDMDHENMFWYRQDPGLGLRLIYFSYDVKMKEKGDIPEGYSVSREKKERFSLILESASTNQTSMYLCASSDRGAGEKLFFGSGTQLSVL.

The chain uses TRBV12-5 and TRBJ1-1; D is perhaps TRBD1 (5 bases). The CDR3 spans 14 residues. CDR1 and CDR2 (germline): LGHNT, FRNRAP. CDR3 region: CAKSPEGTNTEAFF. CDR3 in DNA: TGTGCCAAATCACCGGAGGGGACGAACACTGAAGCTTTCTTT.

The CDR3: CASSFPRGAGDYGYTF. The CDR3 region has the DNA TGTGCCAGCAGTTTTCCCCGGGGGGCTGGGGACTATGGCTACACCTTC. The V call is TRBV28, the J call TRBJ1-2; possible D gene TRBD1, 6 bases. This CDR3 is 16 amino acids long. Germline V gives CDR1 MDHEN, CDR2 SYDVKM. Trimming shortened V by 3 bases and J by 3 bases, and 17 bases separated the two germline ends.

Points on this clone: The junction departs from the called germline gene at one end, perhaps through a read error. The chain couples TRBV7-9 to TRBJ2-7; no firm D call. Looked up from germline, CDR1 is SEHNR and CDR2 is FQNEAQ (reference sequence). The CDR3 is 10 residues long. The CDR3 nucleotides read TGTTCCAGCAGCCCAGGCGAGCAGTACTTC. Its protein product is CSSSPGEQYF.

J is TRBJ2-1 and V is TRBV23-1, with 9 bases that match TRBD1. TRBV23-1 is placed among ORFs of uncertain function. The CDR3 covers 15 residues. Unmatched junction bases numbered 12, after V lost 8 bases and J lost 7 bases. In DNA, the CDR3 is TGCGCCAGCCCCAGGAGGACAGGGGAGCCGAATGAGCAGTTCTTC. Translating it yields CASPRRTGEPNEQFF.

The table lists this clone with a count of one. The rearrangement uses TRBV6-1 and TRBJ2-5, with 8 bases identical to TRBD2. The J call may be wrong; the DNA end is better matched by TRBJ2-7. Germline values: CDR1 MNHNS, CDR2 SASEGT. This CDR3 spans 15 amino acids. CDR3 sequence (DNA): TGTGCCAGCAGTGAGGTCAAGGGACTAGAAATCGAGCAGTACTTC. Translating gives CASSEVKGLEIEQYF.

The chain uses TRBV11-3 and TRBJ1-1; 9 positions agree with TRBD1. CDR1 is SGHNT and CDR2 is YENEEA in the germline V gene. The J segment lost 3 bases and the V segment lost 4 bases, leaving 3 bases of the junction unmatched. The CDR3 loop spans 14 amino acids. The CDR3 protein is CASSSGQGDTEAFF. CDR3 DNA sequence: TGTGCCAGCAGCTCGGGACAGGGTGACACTGAAGCTTTCTTT.

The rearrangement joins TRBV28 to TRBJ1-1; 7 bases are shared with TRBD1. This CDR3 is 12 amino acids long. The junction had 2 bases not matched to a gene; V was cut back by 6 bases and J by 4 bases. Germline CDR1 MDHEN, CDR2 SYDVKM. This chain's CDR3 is CASRPGGTEAFF. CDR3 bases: TGTGCCAGCAGGCCAGGGGGCACTGAAGCTTTCTTT.

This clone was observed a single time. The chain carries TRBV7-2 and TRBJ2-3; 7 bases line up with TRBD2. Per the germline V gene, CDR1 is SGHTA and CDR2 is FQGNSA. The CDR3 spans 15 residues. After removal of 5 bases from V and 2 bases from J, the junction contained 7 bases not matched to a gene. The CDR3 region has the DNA TGTGCCAGCAGCGACCAGACTAGCCCCACAGATACGCAGTATTTT. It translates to CASSDQTSPTDTQYF.

The DNA of the CDR3 is TGTGCCAGCAGATATACTCAGGGCCATGGCTACACCTTC. Translating it yields CASRYTQGHGYTF. The chain has TRBV27 and TRBJ1-2; a weak D match, TRBD1 (5 bases). CDR1 and CDR2 from the germline V gene are MNHEY and SMNVEV (reference sequence). With 6 bases removed from V and 6 bases from J, the gap between germline ends came to 14 bases. The CDR3 consists of 13 residues.

In nucleotides, the CDR3 is TGTGCCAGTCTCTCTGGAAACACCATATATTTT. Amino acid sequence: CASLSGNTIYF. The rearrangement uses TRBV27 and TRBJ1-3; the D is unclear. The V gene's germline CDR1 is MNHEY and CDR2 SMNVEV (reference sequence). There are 11 residues in the CDR3. V was cut by 9 bases and J by 0 bases, with 3 bases left in between.

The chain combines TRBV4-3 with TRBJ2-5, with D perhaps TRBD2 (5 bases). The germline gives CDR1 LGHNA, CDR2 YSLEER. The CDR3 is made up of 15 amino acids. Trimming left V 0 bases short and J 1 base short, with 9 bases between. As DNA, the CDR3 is TGCGCCAGCAGCCAAGATGTGGCGGGCCAAGAGACCCAGTACTTC. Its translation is CASSQDVAGQETQYF.

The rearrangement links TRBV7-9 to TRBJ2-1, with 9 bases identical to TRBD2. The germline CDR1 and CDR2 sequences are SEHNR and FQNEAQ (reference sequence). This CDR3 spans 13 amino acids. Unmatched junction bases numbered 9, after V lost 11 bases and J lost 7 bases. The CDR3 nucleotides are TGTGCCGAGCGGGCGGGGGGGCTAAATGAGCAGTTCTTC. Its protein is CAERAGGLNEQFF.

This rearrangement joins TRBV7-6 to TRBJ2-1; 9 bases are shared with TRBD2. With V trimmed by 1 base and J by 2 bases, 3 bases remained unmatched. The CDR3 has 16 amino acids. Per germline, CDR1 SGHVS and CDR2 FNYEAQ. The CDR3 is CASSLEAGGTYNEQFF. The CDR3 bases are TGTGCCAGCAGCTTAGAAGCGGGGGGCACCTACAATGAGCAGTTCTTC. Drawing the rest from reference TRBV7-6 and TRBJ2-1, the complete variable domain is GAGVSQSPRYKVTKRGQDVALRCDPISGHVSLYWYRQALGQGPEFLTYFNYEAQQDKSGLPNDRFSAERPEGSISTLTIQRTEQRDSAMYRCASSLEAGGTYNEQFFGPGTRLTVL.

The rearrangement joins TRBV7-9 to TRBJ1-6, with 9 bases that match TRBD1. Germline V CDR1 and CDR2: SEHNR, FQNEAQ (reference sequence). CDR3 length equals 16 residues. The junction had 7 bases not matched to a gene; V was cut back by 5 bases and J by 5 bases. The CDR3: CASSPPGDRDNSPLHF. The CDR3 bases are TGTGCCAGCAGCCCGCCCGGGGACAGGGATAATTCACCCCTCCACTTT.

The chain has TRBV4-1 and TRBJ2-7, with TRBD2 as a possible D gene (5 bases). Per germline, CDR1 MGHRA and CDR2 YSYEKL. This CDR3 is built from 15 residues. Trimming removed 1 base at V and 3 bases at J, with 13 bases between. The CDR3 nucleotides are TGCGCCAGCAGCCAAGCTCCGGGGATGATCTACGAGCAGTACTTC. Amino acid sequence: CASSQAPGMIYEQYF.

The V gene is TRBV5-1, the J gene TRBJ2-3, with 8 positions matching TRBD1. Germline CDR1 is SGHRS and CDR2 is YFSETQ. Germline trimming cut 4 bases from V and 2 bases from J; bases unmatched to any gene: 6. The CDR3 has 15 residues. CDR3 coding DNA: TGCGCCAGCAGCCTCCCAGGGGGCTTCACAGATACGCAGTATTTT. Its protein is CASSLPGGFTDTQYF.

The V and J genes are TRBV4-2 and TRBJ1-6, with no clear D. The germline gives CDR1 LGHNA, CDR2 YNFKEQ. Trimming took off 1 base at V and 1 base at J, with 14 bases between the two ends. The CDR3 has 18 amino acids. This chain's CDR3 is CASSQGLRYGSYNSPLHF. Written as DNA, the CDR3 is TGTGCCAGCAGCCAAGGACTACGGTACGGGTCCTATAATTCACCCCTCCACTTT.

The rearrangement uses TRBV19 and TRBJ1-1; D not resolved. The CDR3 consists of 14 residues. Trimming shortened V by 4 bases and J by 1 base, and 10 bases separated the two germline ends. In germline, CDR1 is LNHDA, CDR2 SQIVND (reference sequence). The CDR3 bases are TGTGCCAGTAGTAATGGTGCAGGGAACACTGAAGCTTTCTTT. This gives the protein CASSNGAGNTEAFF. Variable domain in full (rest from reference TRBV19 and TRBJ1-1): DGGITQSPKYLFRKEGQNVTLSCEQNLNHDAMYWYRQDPGQGLRLIYYSQIVNDFQKGDIAEGYSVSREKKESFPLTVTSAQKNPTAFYLCASSNGAGNTEAFFGQGTRLTVV.

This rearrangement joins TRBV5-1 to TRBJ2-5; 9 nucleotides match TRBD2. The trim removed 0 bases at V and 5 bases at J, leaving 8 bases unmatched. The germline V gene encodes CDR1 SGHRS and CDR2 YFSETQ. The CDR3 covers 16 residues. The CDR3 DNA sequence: TGCGCCAGCAGCTTGGTAGTAGTAGCGGGAGACGAGACCCAGTACTTC. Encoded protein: CASSLVVVAGDETQYF.

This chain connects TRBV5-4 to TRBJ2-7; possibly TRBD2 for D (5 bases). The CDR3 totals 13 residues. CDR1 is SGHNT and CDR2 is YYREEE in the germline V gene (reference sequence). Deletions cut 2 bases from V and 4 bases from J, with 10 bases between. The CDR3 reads CASSFNSEYEQYF. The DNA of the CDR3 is TGTGCCAGCAGCTTCAATAGCGAGTACGAGCAGTACTTC.

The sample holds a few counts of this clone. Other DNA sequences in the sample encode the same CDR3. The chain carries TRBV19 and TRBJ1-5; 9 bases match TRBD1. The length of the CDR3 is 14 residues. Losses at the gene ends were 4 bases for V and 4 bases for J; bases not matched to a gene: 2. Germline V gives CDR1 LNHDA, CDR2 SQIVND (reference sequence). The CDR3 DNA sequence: TGTGCCAGTAGTAAGACAGGGGGAAATCAGCCCCAGCATTTT. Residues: CASSKTGGNQPQHF.

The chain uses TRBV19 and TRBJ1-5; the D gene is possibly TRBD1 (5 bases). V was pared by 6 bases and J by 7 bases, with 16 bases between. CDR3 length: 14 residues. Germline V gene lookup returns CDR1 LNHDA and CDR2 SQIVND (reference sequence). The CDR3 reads CASSLGQGGQPQHF. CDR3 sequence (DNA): TGTGCCAGTAGCCTCGGGCAGGGAGGGCAGCCCCAGCATTTT.

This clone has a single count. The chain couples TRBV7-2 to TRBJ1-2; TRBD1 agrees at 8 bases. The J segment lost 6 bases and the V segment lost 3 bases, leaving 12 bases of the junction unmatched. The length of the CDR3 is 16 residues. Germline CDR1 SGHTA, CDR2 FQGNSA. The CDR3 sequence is CASSFFQGAGRHGYTF. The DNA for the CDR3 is TGTGCCAGCAGCTTTTTTCAGGGGGCGGGAAGGCATGGCTACACCTTC.

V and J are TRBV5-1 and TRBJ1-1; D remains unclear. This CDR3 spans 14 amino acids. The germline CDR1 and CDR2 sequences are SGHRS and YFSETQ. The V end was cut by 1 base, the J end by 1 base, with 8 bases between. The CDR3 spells CASSLQFPNTEAFF. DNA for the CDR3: TGCGCCAGCAGCTTGCAATTCCCGAACACTGAAGCTTTCTTT.

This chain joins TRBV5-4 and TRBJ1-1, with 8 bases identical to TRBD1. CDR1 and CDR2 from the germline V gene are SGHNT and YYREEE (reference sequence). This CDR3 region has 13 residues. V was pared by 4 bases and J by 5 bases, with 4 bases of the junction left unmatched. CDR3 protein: CASSIQGGTEAFF. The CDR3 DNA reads TGTGCCAGCAGCATACAGGGGGGAACTGAAGCTTTCTTT.

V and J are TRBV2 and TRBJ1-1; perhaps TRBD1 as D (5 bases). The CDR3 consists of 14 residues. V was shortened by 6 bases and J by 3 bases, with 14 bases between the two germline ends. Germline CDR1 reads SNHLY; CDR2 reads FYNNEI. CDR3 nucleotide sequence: TGTGCCAGCAGCCCCCTCAGGGCCCACACTGAAGCTTTCTTT. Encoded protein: CASSPLRAHTEAFF. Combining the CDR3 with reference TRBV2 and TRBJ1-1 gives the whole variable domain EPEVTQTPSHQVTQMGQEVILRCVPISNHLYFYWYRQILGQKVEFLVSFYNNEISEKSEIFDDQFSVERPDGSNFTLKIRSTKLEDSAMYFCASSPLRAHTEAFFGQGTRLTVV.

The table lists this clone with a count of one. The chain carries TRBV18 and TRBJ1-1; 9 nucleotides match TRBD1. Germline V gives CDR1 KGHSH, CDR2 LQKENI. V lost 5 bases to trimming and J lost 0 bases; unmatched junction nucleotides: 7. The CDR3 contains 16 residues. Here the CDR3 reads CASSVTGTGMNTEAFF. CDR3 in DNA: TGTGCCAGCTCAGTGACCGGGACAGGGATGAACACTGAAGCTTTCTTT. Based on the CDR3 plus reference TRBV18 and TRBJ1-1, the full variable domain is NAGVMQNPRHLVRRRGQEARLRCSPMKGHSHVYWYRQLPEEGLKFMVYLQKENIIDESGMPKERFSAEFPKEGPSILRIQQVVRGDSAAYFCASSVTGTGMNTEAFFGQGTRLTVV.